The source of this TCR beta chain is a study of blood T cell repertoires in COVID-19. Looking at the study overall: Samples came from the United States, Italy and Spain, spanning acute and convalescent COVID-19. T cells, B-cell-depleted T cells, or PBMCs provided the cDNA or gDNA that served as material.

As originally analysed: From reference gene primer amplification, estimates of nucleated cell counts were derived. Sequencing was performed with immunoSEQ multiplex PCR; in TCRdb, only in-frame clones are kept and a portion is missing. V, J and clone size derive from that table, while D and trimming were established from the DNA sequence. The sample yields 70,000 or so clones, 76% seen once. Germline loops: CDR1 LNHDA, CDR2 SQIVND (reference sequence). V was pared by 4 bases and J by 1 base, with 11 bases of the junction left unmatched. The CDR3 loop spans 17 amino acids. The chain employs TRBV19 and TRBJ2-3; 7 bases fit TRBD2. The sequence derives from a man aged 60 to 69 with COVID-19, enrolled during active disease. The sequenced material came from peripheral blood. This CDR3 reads CASSTPQAGSRTDTQYF. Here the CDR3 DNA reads TGTGCCAGTAGTACCCCCCAAGCGGGAAGTCGCACAGATACGCAGTATTTT.